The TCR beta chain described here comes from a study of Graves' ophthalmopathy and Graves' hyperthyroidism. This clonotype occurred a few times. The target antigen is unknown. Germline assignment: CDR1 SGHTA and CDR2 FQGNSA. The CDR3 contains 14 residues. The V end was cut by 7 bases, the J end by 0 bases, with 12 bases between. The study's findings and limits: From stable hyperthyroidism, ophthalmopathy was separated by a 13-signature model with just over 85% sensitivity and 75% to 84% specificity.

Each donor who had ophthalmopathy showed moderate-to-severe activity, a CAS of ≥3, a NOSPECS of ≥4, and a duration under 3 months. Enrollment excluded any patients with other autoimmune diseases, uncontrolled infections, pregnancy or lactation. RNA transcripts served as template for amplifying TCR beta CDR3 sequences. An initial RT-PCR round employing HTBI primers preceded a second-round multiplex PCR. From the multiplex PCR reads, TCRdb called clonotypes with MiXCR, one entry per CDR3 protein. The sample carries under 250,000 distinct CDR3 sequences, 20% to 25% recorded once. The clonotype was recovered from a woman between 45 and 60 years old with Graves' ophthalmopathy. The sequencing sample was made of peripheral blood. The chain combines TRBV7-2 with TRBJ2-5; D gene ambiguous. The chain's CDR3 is CASTKRSYQETQYF. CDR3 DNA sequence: TGTGCCAGCACTAAAAGGAGTTACCAAGAGACCCAGTACTTC.